This entry lists 26 T cell receptor beta chains sequenced from one sample in a study of shared clonotypes between healthy human individuals. Only CD45RO-negative cells positively selected for CCR7 counted as naive CD8 cells, so terminally differentiated effector memory CD45RA+ cells were excluded. Assay: immunoSEQ multiplex PCR; the TCRdb copy retains only in-frame clones and omits some. The table has over 2,000,000 clones, about 93% seen once. The source material was naive CD8+ T cells from PBMCs. Every receptor here comes from a man younger than 30 in good health. Some clones in this sample may be carry-over from other donors' samples.

V gene TRBV25-1 combines with J gene TRBJ1-1, with unresolved D. Germline CDR1 reads MGHDK; CDR2 reads SYGVNS. Trimming shortened V by 7 bases and J by 4 bases, and 10 bases separated the two germline ends. This CDR3 is built from 12 residues. As DNA, the CDR3 is TGTGCCAGCACCCTTGGAGGCACTGAAGCTTTCTTT. Protein sequence: CASTLGGTEAFF.

The genes are TRBV27 and TRBJ2-7, with D perhaps matching TRBD2 (6 bases). The germline V gene has CDR1 MNHEY and CDR2 SMNVEV (reference sequence). V lost 4 bases and J 4 bases, leaving 14 bases between the germline ends. The CDR3 contains 14 residues. The CDR3, as DNA: TGTGCCAGCAGTTCTGACGGGAGAATTTACGAGCAGTACTTC. As protein: CASSSDGRIYEQYF.

The chain combines TRBV7-2 with TRBJ2-3; no firm D call. The V end lost 7 bases, the J end lost 11 bases, and 16 bases lay between the germline ends. The germline V gene has CDR1 SGHTA and CDR2 FQGNSA. The CDR3 sequence is 12 residues long. The CDR3 DNA is TGTGCCAGCACCCTTGCTCCGAGGAGGCAGTATTTT. Protein sequence: CASTLAPRRQYF.

J is TRBJ1-1 and V is TRBV6-5; D not certain. V was trimmed by 10 bases and J by 2 bases, leaving 8 bases between them. Germline V gene data show CDR1 as MNHEY and CDR2 as SVGAGI. The CDR3 has 11 residues. CDR3 in amino acids: CATVTNTEAFF. The DNA of the CDR3 is TGTGCCACCGTTACTAACACTGAAGCTTTCTTT.

This clone was counted only a few times. CDR3 DNA: TGTGCCATCAGTAATCAGCTCTATGGCTACACCTTC. Translation: CAISNQLYGYTF. This chain connects TRBV10-3 to TRBJ1-2; D unclear. CDR1 is ENHRY and CDR2 is SYGVKD in the germline V gene. V dropped 5 bases and J dropped 4 bases, with 8 bases sitting between them. The CDR3 extends over 12 amino acids.

The chain is built from TRBV28 and TRBJ1-2; possibly TRBD1 for D (5 bases). Germline V CDR1 and CDR2: MDHEN, SYDVKM. This CDR3 region has 18 residues. V was trimmed by 2 bases and J by 0 bases, leaving 19 bases between them. The CDR3 coding sequence is TGTGCCAGCAGTTTAATGCGGGACGCCCCCGGCCCTAACTATGGCTACACCTTC. Residues: CASSLMRDAPGPNYGYTF.

V gene TRBV7-2 combines with J gene TRBJ2-7; no definite D call. Germline CDR1 reads SGHTA; CDR2 reads FQGNSA. There are 15 residues in the CDR3. V was trimmed by 5 bases and J by 1 base, leaving 15 bases between them. DNA for the CDR3: TGTGCCAGCAGCGAGAGGTCCGTTTCATCCTACGAGCAGTACTTC. Amino acids: CASSERSVSSYEQYF. Supplemented by reference TRBV7-2 and TRBJ2-7, the full variable domain reads GAGVSQSPSNKVTEKGKDVELRCDPISGHTALYWYRQSLGQGLEFLIYFQGNSAPDKSGLPSDRFSAERTGGSVSTLTIQRTQQEDSAVYLCASSERSVSSYEQYFGPGTRLTVT.

This clone has a single count. The chain combines TRBV4-1 with TRBJ2-7, with D unresolved. Germline V CDR1 and CDR2: MGHRA, YSYEKL. This CDR3 is built from 12 residues. The ends were cut back, 4 bases at V and 5 bases at J, with 9 bases in the middle. In DNA, the CDR3 is TGCGCCAGCAGCCGTACAGAGGACGAGCAGTACTTC. Translating it yields CASSRTEDEQYF.

The genes are TRBV7-2 and TRBJ2-7; TRBD2 is a possible D gene (6 bases). The CDR3 has 14 amino acids. CDR1 is SGHTA and CDR2 is FQGNSA in the germline V gene. Trimming removed 1 base at V and 3 bases at J, with 10 bases between. The CDR3 region has the DNA TGTGCCAGCAGCTTAGTGGTTAGCGGCTACGAGCAGTACTTC. Protein sequence: CASSLVVSGYEQYF.

This chain connects TRBV28 to TRBJ2-1, with 9 positions matching TRBD1. This CDR3 has 14 amino acids. With V trimmed by 8 bases and J by 3 bases, 5 bases remained unmatched. Germline-derived CDR1 and CDR2 are MDHEN and SYDVKM. The chain's CDR3 is CASSGQGFYNEQFF. In nucleotides, the CDR3 is TGTGCCAGCTCGGGACAGGGTTTCTACAATGAGCAGTTCTTC.

CDR3 sequence reads: CASSYWDSSGETQYF. The CDR3 nucleotides are TGTGCCAGCAGTTACTGGGACTCTTCCGGGGAGACCCAGTACTTC. V usage is TRBV6-5 and J usage is TRBJ2-5; tentatively, D is TRBD2 (6 bases). This CDR3 region has 15 residues. CDR1 MNHEY and CDR2 SVGAGI come from the germline V gene. Trimming cost V 1 base and J 5 bases, with 14 bases left between them.

The chain couples TRBV10-2 to TRBJ1-2; D remains ambiguous. V lost 0 bases, J lost 1 base, and 3 bases lay in between. CDR3 length: 13 amino acids. CDR1 is WSHSY and CDR2 is SAAADI in the germline V gene. CDR3 sequence reads: CASSESSNYGYTF. In DNA, the CDR3 is TGCGCCAGCAGTGAGTCCAGTAACTATGGCTACACCTTC.

This chain uses TRBV11-2 with TRBJ1-1; 7 bases fit TRBD1. After removal of 5 bases from V and 3 bases from J, the junction contained 12 bases not matched to a gene. The germline CDR1 and CDR2 sequences are SGHAT and FQNNGV. This CDR3 is built from 16 residues. The CDR3 reads CASSVPQGLRDTEAFF. In DNA form, the CDR3 reads TGTGCCAGCAGCGTCCCACAGGGGCTCAGGGACACTGAAGCTTTCTTT.

The V gene is TRBV4-3, the J gene TRBJ2-1, with 7 bases fitting TRBD1. CDR1 LGHNA and CDR2 YSLEER come from the germline V gene. The CDR3 has 18 residues. V lost 0 bases, J lost 0 bases, and 8 bases stayed unmatched. CDR3 in amino acids: CASSQDWIRGSSYNEQFF. CDR3 nucleotides: TGCGCCAGCAGCCAAGATTGGATCAGGGGGAGCTCCTACAATGAGCAGTTCTTC.

This chain connects TRBV7-3 to TRBJ1-2, with unresolved D. Trimming cost V 4 bases and J 8 bases, with 17 bases left between them. CDR1 and CDR2 (germline): SGHTA, FQGTGA. The CDR3 contains 14 residues. The CDR3 bases are TGTGCCAGCAGCTCCGGACCACGCCCTGGGGGCTACACCTTC. Its translation: CASSSGPRPGGYTF. Using reference TRBV7-3 and TRBJ1-2 for the parts outside the CDR3, the full variable domain is GAGVSQTPSNKVTEKGKYVELRCDPISGHTALYWYRQSLGQGPEFLIYFQGTGAADDSGLPNDRFFAVRPEGSVSTLKIQRTERGDSAVYLCASSSGPRPGGYTFGSGTRLTVV.

The CDR3 sequence is CASSELRGVNTEAFF. The CDR3 DNA is TGCGCCAGCAGTGAACTTCGGGGGGTGAACACTGAAGCTTTCTTT. This chain joins TRBV10-2 and TRBJ1-1, with D perhaps TRBD1 (5 bases). The CDR3 runs to 15 residues. Germline V gene lookup returns CDR1 WSHSY and CDR2 SAAADI. V lost 3 bases and J lost 0, with 11 bases in between.

This clone showed up just once. The chain uses TRBV29-1 and TRBJ2-5, with D uncertain. Germline V gene sequence: CDR1 SQVTM, CDR2 ANQGSEA. V was pared by 7 bases and J by 6 bases, with 15 bases between. The CDR3 totals 12 residues. The DNA of the CDR3 is TGCAGCGCCGGCGAGATCTTTCAGACCCAGTACTTC. This translates into CSAGEIFQTQYF.

About this clone: At one end the junction does not follow the germline gene, possibly because of a read error. The chain employs TRBV9 and TRBJ2-5; D may be TRBD2 (5 bases). The CDR3 covers 13 residues. The V gene's germline CDR1 is SGDLS and CDR2 YYNGEE. The CDR3 region is CASSEGAQETQYF. The CDR3 DNA is TGTGCCAGTAGCGAGGGAGCCCAAGAGACCCAGTACTTC.

The genes are TRBV14 and TRBJ2-7; TRBD2 agrees at 7 bases. The CDR3 totals 14 residues. Germline V gene sequence: CDR1 SGHDN, CDR2 FVKESK. Losses at the gene ends were 1 base for V and 6 bases for J; bases not matched to a gene: 6. CDR3 in amino acids: CASSQGGGFGEQYF. The CDR3 DNA reads TGTGCCAGCAGCCAAGGGGGAGGGTTCGGCGAGCAGTACTTC.

This clone has only a few counts. This specimen includes other DNA sequences encoding the same CDR3. The V gene is TRBV27, the J gene TRBJ1-1, with no clear D. The CDR3 loop spans 13 amino acids. The V gene's germline CDR1 is MNHEY and CDR2 SMNVEV (reference sequence). The V end lost 3 bases, the J end lost 0 bases, and 5 bases lay between the germline ends. This CDR3 reads CASSLGMNTEAFF. The CDR3 bases are TGTGCCAGCAGTTTGGGGATGAACACTGAAGCTTTCTTT.

This clone showed up just a few times. This chain joins TRBV19 and TRBJ1-1; D is ambiguous. Germline assignment: CDR1 LNHDA and CDR2 SQIVND (reference sequence). V was clipped by 6 bases and J by 2 bases, with 16 bases between them. The CDR3 loop spans 15 amino acids. The CDR3 reads CASRDLIGINTEAFF. CDR3 in DNA: TGTGCCAGTAGAGACCTCATCGGAATCAACACTGAAGCTTTCTTT.

The V and J genes are TRBV5-1 and TRBJ1-2, with D unresolved. This CDR3 region has 14 residues. Germline values: CDR1 SGHRS, CDR2 YFSETQ. Trimming removed 4 bases from V and 6 bases from J, with 16 bases in between. The CDR3 loop reads CASSPTKKLDGYTF. CDR3 coding DNA: TGCGCCAGCAGCCCAACAAAGAAGTTGGATGGCTACACCTTC. Full variable domain (remainder filled in from reference TRBV5-1 and TRBJ1-2): KAGVTQTPRYLIKTRGQQVTLSCSPISGHRSVSWYQQTPGQGLQFLFEYFSETQRNKGNFPGRFSGRQFSNSRSEMNVSTLELGDSALYLCASSPTKKLDGYTFGSGTRLTVV.

The V gene is TRBV4-2, the J gene TRBJ2-7; 7 bases line up with TRBD2. The V gene end was trimmed by 0 bases and the J gene end by 7 bases; junction bases not matched to a gene: 12. CDR3 length: 16 residues. Germline V gives CDR1 LGHNA, CDR2 YNFKEQ. The chain's CDR3 is CASSQDSGPKRGEQYF. As DNA, the CDR3 is TGTGCCAGCAGCCAAGATAGCGGGCCTAAACGGGGGGAGCAGTACTTC.

This sequence joins TRBV7-6 and TRBJ1-2; TRBD1 is a possible D gene (6 bases). CDR3 size: 13 residues. Trimming removed 5 bases from V and 6 bases from J, with 13 bases in between. CDR1 and CDR2 from the germline V gene are SGHVS and FNYEAQ. The CDR3 protein is CASSPGAFNGYTF. The CDR3 DNA is TGTGCCAGCAGCCCAGGGGCGTTCAATGGCTACACCTTC.

Here the CDR3 reads CASSFVSTEAFF. The CDR3 DNA follows: TGTGCCAGCAGTTTCGTGTCCACTGAAGCTTTCTTT. The chain carries TRBV28 and TRBJ1-1; D gene ambiguous. This CDR3 spans 12 amino acids. CDR1 MDHEN and CDR2 SYDVKM come from the germline V gene. Trimming took 3 bases from V and 4 from J, leaving 6 bases between them.

V gene TRBV19 combines with J gene TRBJ1-1; no reliable D call. Trimming stripped 2 bases from V and 0 bases from J, with 7 bases between. The CDR3 runs 14 residues. Looked up from germline, CDR1 is LNHDA and CDR2 is SQIVND (reference sequence). This CDR3 is CASSIFNMNTEAFF. The CDR3 DNA reads TGTGCCAGTAGTATATTCAACATGAACACTGAAGCTTTCTTT.